Shown below are 27 T cell receptor beta chains from a single sample sequenced in a study of cytomegalovirus exposure and HLA in healthy donors. Both 60 Vbeta primers and 13 Jbeta primers went into the PCR. Profiling relied on immunoSEQ multiplex PCR, and the TCRdb table lists in-frame clones only, not all of them. The sample has 100,000 to 120,000 clones; approximately 83% are singletons. The specimen sequenced was PBMCs. These receptor sequences come from a man aged 40-55 years in good health and CMV-seronegative.

This chain uses TRBV2 with TRBJ1-2; D gene unclear. Germline V gene data show CDR1 as SNHLY and CDR2 as FYNNEI. Trimming shortened V by 3 bases and J by 0 bases, and 8 bases separated the two germline ends. This CDR3 comprises 14 residues. The CDR3 DNA is TGTGCCAGCAGTGATAGCAGATCTAACTATGGCTACACCTTC. Residues: CASSDSRSNYGYTF. The full variable domain, completed using reference TRBV2 and TRBJ1-2, is EPEVTQTPSHQVTQMGQEVILRCVPISNHLYFYWYRQILGQKVEFLVSFYNNEISEKSEIFDDQFSVERPDGSNFTLKIRSTKLEDSAMYFCASSDSRSNYGYTFGSGTRLTVV.

The CDR3 nucleotides read TGTGCCCGCCCCCTACGGGGGGCCTACAATGAGCAGTTCTTC. Translation: CARPLRGAYNEQFF. The chain employs TRBV6-4 and TRBJ2-1, with 7 bases lining up with TRBD2. Germline CDR1 is MRHNA and CDR2 is SNTAGT. Losses at the gene ends were 11 bases for V and 2 bases for J; bases not matched to a gene: 9. This CDR3 has 14 amino acids.

The chain couples TRBV6-1 to TRBJ2-5, with 8 bases aligning to TRBD1. CDR1 and CDR2 from the germline V gene are MNHNS and SASEGT. The V gene end was trimmed by 3 bases and the J gene end by 5 bases; junction bases not matched to a gene: 8. CDR3 size: 15 residues. The CDR3, as DNA: TGTGCCAGCAGTGAGGACAGGGAGGCATGGGAGACCCAGTACTTC. It yields the protein CASSEDREAWETQYF.

V usage is TRBV28 and J usage is TRBJ2-2, with 7 positions matching TRBD1. Germline loops: CDR1 MDHEN, CDR2 SYDVKM. Trimming at V came to 6 bases and at J to 2 bases, leaving 9 bases not matched to a gene. The CDR3 is 16 amino acids. The CDR3 DNA sequence: TGTGCCAGCAGCAGCTCGGGACAGAAAAACACCGGGGAGCTGTTTTTT. This gives the protein CASSSSGQKNTGELFF.

The table lists this clone with a count of one. CDR3 sequence reads: CASSYRRQGTEAFF. The CDR3 nucleotides are TGTGCCAGCAGTTACAGGAGACAGGGAACTGAAGCTTTCTTT. The chain is built from TRBV6-5 and TRBJ1-1, with 7 bases aligning to TRBD1. CDR1 is MNHEY and CDR2 is SVGAGI in the germline V gene. The CDR3 is made up of 14 amino acids. With 2 bases clipped from V and 5 bases from J, the junction kept 5 bases outside the gene matches.

Comment on this clone: Its ends do not fully match the called genes, so a read error is possible. V gene TRBV9 combines with J gene TRBJ1-1; a possible D gene is TRBD1 (5 bases). This CDR3 is built from 10 residues. CDR1 and CDR2 (germline): SGDLS, YYNGEE. The CDR3 loop reads CASSGGDRVF. The CDR3 bases are TGTGCCAGCAGCGGTGGCGACAGAGTTTTT.

This chain joins TRBV5-1 and TRBJ1-1, with D unclear. CDR1 is SGHRS and CDR2 is YFSETQ in the germline V gene. Trimming took off 0 bases at V and 0 bases at J, with 6 bases between the two ends. The CDR3 consists of 14 residues. This CDR3 reads CASSLGAMNTEAFF. In DNA, the CDR3 is TGCGCCAGCAGCTTGGGGGCGATGAACACTGAAGCTTTCTTT.

The chain combines TRBV14 with TRBJ2-5; tentatively, D is TRBD2 (6 bases). The ends were cut back, 4 bases at V and 1 base at J, with 16 bases in the middle. Germline V gene data show CDR1 as SGHDN and CDR2 as FVKESK. The CDR3 contains 16 residues. The DNA for the CDR3 is TGTGCCAGCAGCCTCGGACCGGGACTGCTCCAAGAGACCCAGTACTTC. The encoded protein is CASSLGPGLLQETQYF.

The table lists this clone with a few counts. The V and J genes are TRBV5-6 and TRBJ1-6; D is ambiguous. Germline CDR1 reads SGHDT; CDR2 reads YYEEEE. Between the trimmed V and J ends, which lost 0 bases and 7 bases, there was a span of 8 bases. There are 14 residues in the CDR3. The DNA of the CDR3 is TGTGCCAGCAGCTTGGGCAACAAGAATTCACCCCTCCACTTT. This gives the protein CASSLGNKNSPLHF.

J is TRBJ2-7 and V is TRBV29-1, with D possibly being TRBD2 (6 bases). The CDR3 extends over 13 amino acids. The V gene's germline CDR1 is SQVTM and CDR2 ANQGSEA. V shed 3 bases and J shed 4 bases, with 13 bases lying between them. CDR3 sequence (DNA): TGCAGCGTTGAGAGCGGGTCAGGATACGAGCAGTACTTC. Protein product: CSVESGSGYEQYF.

This chain connects TRBV29-1 to TRBJ2-1; 8 bases match TRBD1. Germline V gene data show CDR1 as SQVTM and CDR2 as ANQGSEA. J lost 3 bases, V lost 5 bases, and 6 bases had no gene match. The CDR3 length is 14 residues. As DNA, the CDR3 is TGCAGCGTTTTCGGACAGGGAATCTACAATGAGCAGTTCTTC. It specifies CSVFGQGIYNEQFF.

The chain employs TRBV7-2 and TRBJ2-5; 8 bases match TRBD2. The CDR3 totals 16 residues. Germline V lookup: CDR1 SGHTA, CDR2 FQGNSA. V shed 6 bases and J 4 bases; nucleotides not matched to a gene: 13. The CDR3 nucleotides read TGTGCCAGCAGTCCAAGGAGGGCGGGGGGAGGAGAGACCCAGTACTTC. Translation: CASSPRRAGGGETQYF. The full variable domain, rest sourced from reference TRBV7-2 and TRBJ2-5, is GAGVSQSPSNKVTEKGKDVELRCDPISGHTALYWYRQSLGQGLEFLIYFQGNSAPDKSGLPSDRFSAERTGGSVSTLTIQRTQQEDSAVYLCASSPRRAGGGETQYFGPGTRLLVL.

This chain uses TRBV29-1 with TRBJ1-4; D is possibly TRBD1 (6 bases). From germline, CDR1 is SQVTM and CDR2 ANQGSEA. V was cut by 6 bases and J by 0 bases, with 11 bases left in between. CDR3 length: 14 amino acids. This chain's CDR3 is CSVWTDATNEKLFF. The CDR3, as DNA: TGCAGCGTGTGGACAGATGCAACTAATGAAAAACTGTTTTTT.

This chain joins TRBV5-6 and TRBJ1-1; possibly TRBD1 for D (5 bases). From germline, CDR1 is SGHDT and CDR2 YYEEEE. Trimming removed 1 base at V and 8 bases at J, with 9 bases between. This CDR3 is built from 12 residues. This CDR3 reads CASSLSGWEAFF. The CDR3 DNA is TGTGCCAGCAGCTTGTCAGGGTGGGAAGCTTTCTTT.

The gene calls are TRBV2 and TRBJ1-4; 11 bases map to TRBD1. The CDR3 runs to 14 residues. Germline values: CDR1 SNHLY, CDR2 FYNNEI. V shed 3 bases and J 8 bases; nucleotides not matched to a gene: 2. CDR3 sequence reads: CASSEGTGGEKLFF. The CDR3 DNA sequence: TGTGCCAGCAGTGAGGGGACAGGGGGAGAAAAACTGTTTTTT.

V usage is TRBV28 and J usage is TRBJ2-5; TRBD2 matches at 9 bases. Germline trimming cut 5 bases from V and 11 bases from J; bases unmatched to any gene: 6. The germline V gene has CDR1 MDHEN and CDR2 SYDVKM. The CDR3 consists of 12 residues. The CDR3 reads CASSLLAGQQYF. In nucleotides, the CDR3 is TGTGCCAGCAGTCTTCTAGCGGGGCAACAGTACTTC. The full variable domain, in which reference TRBV28 and TRBJ2-5 provide the parts outside the CDR3, is DVKVTQSSRYLVKRTGEKVFLECVQDMDHENMFWYRQDPGLGLRLIYFSYDVKMKEKGDIPEGYSVSREKKERFSLILESASTNQTSMYLCASSLLAGQQYFGPGTRLLVL.

CDR3 nucleotide sequence: TGTGCCAGCAGTGACCCTGGGGGGGGCGACCTCAAGGGGTATACTGAAGCTTTCTTT. Amino acid sequence: CASSDPGGGDLKGYTEAFF. The rearrangement joins TRBV2 to TRBJ1-1; D possibly corresponds to TRBD1 (6 bases). Looked up from germline, CDR1 is SNHLY and CDR2 is FYNNEI. Trimming cost V 3 bases and J 5 bases, with 28 bases left between them. The CDR3 is 19 residues long.

This sequence joins TRBV28 and TRBJ2-7; D may be TRBD1 (5 bases). Germline V lookup: CDR1 MDHEN, CDR2 SYDVKM. There are 15 residues in the CDR3. V shed 6 bases and J shed 6 bases, with 21 bases lying between them. The CDR3, as DNA: TGTGCCAGCAGCCCCTCCGACAGATTCGGGCTCGAGCAGTACTTC. Its protein product is CASSPSDRFGLEQYF.

The chain links TRBV6-5 to TRBJ2-1; TRBD1 aligns across 9 bases. The CDR3 totals 16 residues. Germline V gives CDR1 MNHEY, CDR2 SVGAGI. Trimming took 2 bases from V and 7 from J; bases not matched to a gene: 9. In nucleotides, the CDR3 is TGTGCCAGCAGTTACCTAACGGGACAGGGTGGGAATGAGCAGTTCTTC. It is translated as CASSYLTGQGGNEQFF.

The chain recombines TRBV28 with TRBJ2-3, with TRBD2 as a possible D gene (6 bases). Germline V gene sequence: CDR1 MDHEN, CDR2 SYDVKM. Between the trimmed V and J ends, which lost 2 bases and 0 bases, there was a span of 9 bases. CDR3 length: 15 amino acids. The CDR3 is CASSLAGPSTDTQYF. Here the CDR3 DNA reads TGTGCCAGCAGTTTAGCGGGGCCTAGCACAGATACGCAGTATTTT.

The chain employs TRBV9 and TRBJ2-5, with 11 bases matching TRBD2. The CDR3 is made up of 16 amino acids. The germline V gene has CDR1 SGDLS and CDR2 YYNGEE. Trimming removed 0 bases from V and 5 bases from J; junction bases left unmatched: 6. CDR3 DNA sequence: TGTGCCAGCAGCGTAGGGATAGCGGGGGGGGAGGAGACCCAGTACTTC. It encodes CASSVGIAGGEETQYF.

The rearrangement uses TRBV7-2 and TRBJ2-2; TRBD1 agrees at 8 bases. Germline loops: CDR1 SGHTA, CDR2 FQGNSA. V shed 2 bases, J shed 0 bases, and the junction held 5 bases outside the gene matches. There are 17 residues in the CDR3. Here the CDR3 DNA reads TGTGCCAGCAGCTTACAGGGGGCCGCGACGAACACCGGGGAGCTGTTTTTT. Its translation is CASSLQGAATNTGELFF.

The V and J genes are TRBV6-5 and TRBJ1-3; D is possibly TRBD1 (5 bases). In germline, CDR1 is MNHEY, CDR2 SVGAGI. The CDR3 contains 13 residues. Deletions cut 7 bases from V and 4 bases from J, with 11 bases between. The CDR3 bases are TGTGCCAGCACCCAGGGAGGGGGAAACACCATATATTTT. The encoded protein is CASTQGGGNTIYF.

The rearrangement links TRBV6-1 to TRBJ1-4, with D perhaps TRBD1 (5 bases). The CDR3 is 14 residues long. CDR1 and CDR2 (germline): MNHNS, SASEGT. The V end lost 2 bases, the J end lost 10 bases, and 14 bases lay between the germline ends. The CDR3 loop reads CASSELGQAGKLFF. For the CDR3, the DNA is TGTGCCAGCAGTGAATTGGGGCAGGCTGGAAAACTGTTTTTT.

The chain has TRBV4-2 and TRBJ1-4; D not certain. CDR3 size: 15 residues. Germline CDR1 reads LGHNA; CDR2 reads YNFKEQ. V lost 1 base to trimming and J lost 7 bases, with 13 bases between them. Here the CDR3 reads CASSQVKTGGEKLFF. The CDR3 bases are TGTGCCAGCAGCCAAGTAAAGACTGGAGGTGAAAAACTGTTTTTT.

This clone was detected a few times. This chain uses TRBV18 with TRBJ1-5; D possibly corresponds to TRBD1 (6 bases). The CDR3 sequence is 14 residues long. CDR1 is KGHSH and CDR2 is LQKENI in the germline V gene. V was clipped by 6 bases and J by 4 bases, with 13 bases between them. CDR3 residues: CASSGGPKNQPQHF. In DNA, the CDR3 is TGTGCCAGCTCTGGGGGCCCAAAGAATCAGCCCCAGCATTTT.

The genes are TRBV2 and TRBJ1-6; perhaps TRBD1 as D (5 bases). V gave up 6 bases and J gave up 2 bases, with 14 bases separating them. Germline V gene lookup returns CDR1 SNHLY and CDR2 FYNNEI. The CDR3 has 16 amino acids. The CDR3 DNA follows: TGTGCCAGCAGGGAGACGGGGGTGCCCTATAATTCACCCCTCCACTTT. Amino acid sequence: CASRETGVPYNSPLHF.